This T cell receptor (beta chain) stems from a study of shared clonotypes between healthy human individuals. Study outcomes and limitations: The study found approximately 5% of naive CD4 clonotypes shared across several donors. Rarefaction gave evidence that sorted-subset sequencing remained incomplete despite large depth. Expectations were that clonotype sharing among donors would be affected by sequencing depth.

This was a deep-level run. TCRdb's table, derived via immunoSEQ multiplex PCR, lists solely in-frame clones and lacks some. The profile shows 1.5 million to 2.5 million clones, 85% to 95% of them singletons. Trimming removed 5 bases from V and 5 bases from J; junction bases left unmatched: 1. Germline V CDR1 and CDR2: MNHNS, SASEGT. This CDR3 has 12 residues. Positively selected for CCR7, the CD45RO-negative cells used as naive CD8 cells excluded terminally differentiated effector memory CD45RA+ cells. Comment on this clone: Its antigen remains unidentified.

This sequence joins TRBV6-1 and TRBJ2-7; 9 bases are shared with TRBD1. This receptor was obtained from a man between 18 and 29 years old in good health. Sequencing input: naive CD8+ T cells sorted from blood. This chain's CDR3 is CASSWDRDEQYF. For the CDR3, the DNA is TGTGCCAGCAGTTGGGACAGGGACGAGCAGTACTTC.